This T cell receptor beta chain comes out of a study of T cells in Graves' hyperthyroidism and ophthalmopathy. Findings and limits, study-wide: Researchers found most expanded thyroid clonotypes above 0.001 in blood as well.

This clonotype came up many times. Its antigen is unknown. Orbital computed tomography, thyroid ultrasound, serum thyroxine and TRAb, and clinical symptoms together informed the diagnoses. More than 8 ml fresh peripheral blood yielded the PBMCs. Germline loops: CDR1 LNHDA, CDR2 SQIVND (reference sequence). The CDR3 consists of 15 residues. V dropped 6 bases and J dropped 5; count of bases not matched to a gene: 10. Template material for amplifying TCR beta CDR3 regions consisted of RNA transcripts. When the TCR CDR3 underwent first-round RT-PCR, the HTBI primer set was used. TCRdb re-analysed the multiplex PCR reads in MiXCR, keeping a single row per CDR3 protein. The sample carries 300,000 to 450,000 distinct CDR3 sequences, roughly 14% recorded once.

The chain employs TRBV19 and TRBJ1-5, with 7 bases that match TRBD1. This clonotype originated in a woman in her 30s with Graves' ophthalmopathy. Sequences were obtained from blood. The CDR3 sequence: CASRSTGRIDQPQHF. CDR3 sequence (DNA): TGTGCCAGTAGGTCGACAGGGCGGATCGATCAGCCCCAGCATTTT.